This section outlines one T cell receptor beta chain sequence together with its context. This clone was detected only once. What antigen it recognizes has not been identified. Base-call qualities are not available, and no considerably larger clone is one nucleotide away. CD8 naive samples were CD45RO-negative cells positively selected for CCR7, giving a CD45RA+CCR7+ population that excluded TemRA cells. Healthy HIV-negative adults with no recently reported acute infections or vaccinations were included as donors. Only Caucasian adults living in Nashville, Tennessee, USA were represented among the donors. After blood collection by leukapheresis, PBMCs were isolated using Ficoll-Histopaque density gradient centrifugation and then cryopreserved in the vapor phase of liquid nitrogen. Purity and quantity of every magnetically sorted T cell population were checked by analytical flow cytometry. Genomic DNA was isolated from every sorted fraction and measured by UV absorbance on a Nanodrop 2000c.

Using the deep immunoSEQ assay, multiplex PCR amplified TCR CDR3 regions from genomic DNA. Extracted genomic DNA from each cell subset was spread evenly across all wells of several immunoSEQ 96-well plates, with each plate serving as a replicate. For sorted subsets, each replicate PCR was loaded with approximately 190 ng genomic DNA, equivalent to about 30,000 T cell genomes. Purified libraries were quantified with a Qubit 3.0 fluorometer, sized on a Bioanalyzer 2100, and re-quantified with the KAPA Library Quantification kit. Every immunoSEQ 96-well plate was sequenced on a dedicated single-read 150-cycle Illumina NextSeq 550 flow cell. The authors' analysis ran thus. The immunoSEQ output contained only junctional sequences without quality scores, so filtering could not match that applied to full-length reads. Sequences were annotated with PyIR, a Python wrapper for IgBLAST v1.9, and V/J genes and CDR3 were assigned using IMGT germline references. Reads with weak V/J assignments (E-value above 1e-6), missing CDR3, stop codons, out-of-frame junctions, or ambiguous translated residues were removed. V3J clonotypes were defined by identical inferred V gene, J gene, and CDR3 amino acid sequence. Percentage overlap between repertoires was calculated by dividing the number of shared unique clonotypes by the size of the smaller repertoire. Richness of each repertoire was evaluated using RTK rarefaction, the Chao1 estimator, and Recon v2.1 estimates of unobserved clonotypes. For all TCRbeta clonotypes obtained by the gDNA method from several donors, generation probabilities were computed with OLGA. TCRdb's version of the immuneACCESS table is confined to in-frame rearrangements and falls short of the full clone set. An unresolved V gene accounts for under half of the shortfall where checked; the remainder is of unknown origin. The V and J calls and clone size come from that table; D and trimming were worked out from the DNA. The sample has 660,000 or so clones on record, approximately 96% of them singletons. Roughly 0.1% of the sample goes to the ten largest clones.

CDR1 and CDR2, looked up from the germline V gene, are MNHEY and SVGAGI. V was cut back by 2 bases and J by 2 bases, leaving a gap of 10 bases between them. Including the terminal cysteine and phenylalanine, the CDR3 comprises 14 residues. Only the CDR3 portion is preserved as DNA: 42 bases, with reading frame beginning at the first base. The sample is drawn from a study of shared clonotypes between healthy human individuals (dated by TCRdb to the early 2020s). About the study as a whole: Three men and a couple of women, aged 18 to 49 years, made up the cohort. Per donor, three plates each were used for CD4 naive and CD4 memory, two for CD8 naive, and one for CD8 memory. To estimate repertoire size and how much clonotypes are shared between individuals, the study performed deep sequencing of blood TCR repertoires from five healthy adults. Libraries were prepared and TCR repertoires were sequenced by different laboratories using diverse techniques, in order to increase sequencing depth and limit assay-specific biases. Each donor's leukapheresis produced roughly between roughly 0.85 and 10 billion PBMCs. Overall study results and their limits: When four donors were compared, the shared fraction of clonotypes was about 5% for naive CD4, approximately 3.3% for naive CD8, roughly 2.5% for memory CD4, and 0.35% to 0.4% for memory CD8. Sampling was restricted to blood, and TCR repertoires in tissues likely differ from the TCR repertoires found in blood. Naive subsets generally had larger estimated clonotype richness than memory subsets. Compared with non-shared clonotypes, the clonotypes found in all four sorted-subset donors had higher generation probabilities. Rarefaction of sorted-subset datasets indicated incomplete sequencing despite the large sequencing depth. Based on pairwise subsampling, the degree of clonotype sharing among donors was expected to be affected by sequencing depth. The small number of donors limited the genetic and exposure-history diversity represented.

The sequenced sample was naive CD8+ T cells sorted from blood. The cell subset or site label here, explained by the study, means: CD45RA+CCR7+. The chain uses TRBV6-5 and TRBJ2-7; a confident D gene designation cannot be given. The sequence came from a woman younger than 45 in good health. CDR3 region: CASSYDAETYEQYF. The sequence in DNA is TGTGCCAGCAGTTACGATGCGGAAACCTACGAGCAGTACTTC.